Here is one TCR beta chain with its context. Its antigen is as yet unknown. The sample is drawn from a study of CD8 T cell repertoires and HIV-1 epitope variants. On the study more broadly: Epitopes were three Gag families plus Nef HW9 and YT9. The baseline condition was 1M T cells left uncultured.

Repertoires were generated with immunoSEQ multiplex PCR, while TCRdb's copy carries only in-frame clones and drops some. Of roughly 4,000 clones detected, roughly 72% appear once; the ten largest clones hold about 42%. The CDR3 contains 14 residues. CDR1 is MNHEY, CDR2 SMNVEV, per germline (reference sequence). Unmatched junction bases numbered 3, after V lost 3 bases and J lost 5 bases. Study-wide results and limits: No clonotypes responded to the TAALDMSHF plasma variant; about five recognized KF9, one HW9.

The origin of this receptor is a male donor with HIV. Sequencing was done on a sample of cultured CD8+ T cells derived from PBMCs. The chain employs TRBV27 and TRBJ1-5; 8 nucleotides agree with TRBD1. The CDR3 sequence: CASSFKTGDQPQHF. The DNA of the CDR3 is TGTGCCAGCAGTTTCAAGACAGGGGATCAGCCCCAGCATTTT.